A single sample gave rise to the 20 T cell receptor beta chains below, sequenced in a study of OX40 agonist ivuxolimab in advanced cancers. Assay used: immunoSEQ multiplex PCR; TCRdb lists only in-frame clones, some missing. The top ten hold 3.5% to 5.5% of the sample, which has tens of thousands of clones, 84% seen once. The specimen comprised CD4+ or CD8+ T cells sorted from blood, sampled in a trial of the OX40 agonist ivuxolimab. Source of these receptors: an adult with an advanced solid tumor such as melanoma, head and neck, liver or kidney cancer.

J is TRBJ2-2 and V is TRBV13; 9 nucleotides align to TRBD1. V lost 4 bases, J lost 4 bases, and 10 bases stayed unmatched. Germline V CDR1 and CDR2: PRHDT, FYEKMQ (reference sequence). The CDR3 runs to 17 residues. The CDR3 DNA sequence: TGTGCCAGCAGCTCCGTCCGGGACAGGGAAATCACCGGGGAGCTGTTTTTT. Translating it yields CASSSVRDREITGELFF.

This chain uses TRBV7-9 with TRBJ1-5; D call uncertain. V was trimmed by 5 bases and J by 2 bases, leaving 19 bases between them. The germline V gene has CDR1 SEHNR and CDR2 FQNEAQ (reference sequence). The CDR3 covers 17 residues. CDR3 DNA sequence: TGTGCCAGCAGCGGTCCCTCCAGGCCGGGTGGCAATCAGCCCCAGCATTTT. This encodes CASSGPSRPGGNQPQHF.

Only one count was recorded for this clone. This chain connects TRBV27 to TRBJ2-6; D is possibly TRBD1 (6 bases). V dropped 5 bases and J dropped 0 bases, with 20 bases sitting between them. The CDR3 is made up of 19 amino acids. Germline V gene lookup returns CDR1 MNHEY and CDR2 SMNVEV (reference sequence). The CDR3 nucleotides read TGTGCCAGCAGTCGCAAGTTTGACAGGATAAGCTCTGGGGCCAACGTCCTGACTTTC. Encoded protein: CASSRKFDRISSGANVLTF.

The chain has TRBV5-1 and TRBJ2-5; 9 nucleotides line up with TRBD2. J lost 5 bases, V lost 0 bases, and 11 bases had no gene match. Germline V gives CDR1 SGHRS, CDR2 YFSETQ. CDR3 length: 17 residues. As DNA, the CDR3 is TGCGCCAGCAGCTTGGATCCCCTAGCGGGACTGCGGGAGACCCAGTACTTC. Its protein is CASSLDPLAGLRETQYF.

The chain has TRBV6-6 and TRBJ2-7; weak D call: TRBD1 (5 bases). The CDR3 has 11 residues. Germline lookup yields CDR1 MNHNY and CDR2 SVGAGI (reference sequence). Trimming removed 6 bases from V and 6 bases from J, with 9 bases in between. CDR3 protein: CASRTGFEQYF. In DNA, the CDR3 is TGTGCCAGCAGAACAGGATTCGAGCAGTACTTC.

In DNA form, the CDR3 reads TGTGCCAGCAGCCTGAGAGTCCAGATGAGCACTGAAGCTTTCTTT. As protein: CASSLRVQMSTEAFF. The V call is TRBV7-2, the J call TRBJ1-1, with D unresolved. Deletions cut 5 bases from V and 4 bases from J, with 17 bases between. CDR1 is SGHTA, CDR2 FQGNSA, per germline. The CDR3 runs to 15 residues.

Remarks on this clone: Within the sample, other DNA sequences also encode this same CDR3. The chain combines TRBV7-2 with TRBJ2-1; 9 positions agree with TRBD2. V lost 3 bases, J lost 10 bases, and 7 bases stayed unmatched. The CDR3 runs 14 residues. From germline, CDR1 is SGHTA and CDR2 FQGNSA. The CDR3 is CASSLGLASKEQFF. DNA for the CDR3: TGTGCCAGCAGCTTGGGACTAGCCTCGAAGGAGCAGTTCTTC.

This CDR3 reads CASSLSRETYEQYF. CDR3 DNA sequence: TGTGCCAGCAGTTTGTCGCGGGAGACCTACGAGCAGTACTTC. The rearrangement uses TRBV27 and TRBJ2-7; 7 positions match TRBD2. This CDR3 spans 14 amino acids. Germline CDR1 is MNHEY and CDR2 is SMNVEV (reference sequence). V was pared by 3 bases and J by 2 bases, with 4 bases of the junction left unmatched.

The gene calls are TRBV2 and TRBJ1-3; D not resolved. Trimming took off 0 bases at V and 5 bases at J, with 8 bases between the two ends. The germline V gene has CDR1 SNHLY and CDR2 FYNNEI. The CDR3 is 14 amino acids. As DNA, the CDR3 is TGTGCCAGCAGTGAAGCGGGTTCACGAAACACCATATATTTT. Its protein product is CASSEAGSRNTIYF.

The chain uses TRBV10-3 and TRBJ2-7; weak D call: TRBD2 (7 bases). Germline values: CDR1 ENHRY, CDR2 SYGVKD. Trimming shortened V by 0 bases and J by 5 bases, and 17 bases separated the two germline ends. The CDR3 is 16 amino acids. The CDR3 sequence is CAISESVGRGGNEQYF. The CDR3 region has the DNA TGTGCCATCAGTGAGTCGGTCGGCAGGGGAGGGAACGAGCAGTACTTC.

The CDR3 DNA reads TGTGCCAGCAGCTTCCTAGCGATCTCCTACAATGAGCAGTTCTTC. This codes for CASSFLAISYNEQFF. The chain joins TRBV5-6 to TRBJ2-1; D is possibly TRBD2 (6 bases). V was clipped by 2 bases and J by 0 bases, with 9 bases between them. The CDR3 loop spans 15 amino acids. Germline lookup yields CDR1 SGHDT and CDR2 YYEEEE.

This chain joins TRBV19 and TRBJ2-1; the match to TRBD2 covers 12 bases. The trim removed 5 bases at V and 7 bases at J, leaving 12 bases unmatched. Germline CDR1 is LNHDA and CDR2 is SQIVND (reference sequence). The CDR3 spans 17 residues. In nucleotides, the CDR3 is TGTGCCAGTAGTCCGCTGCTAGCGGGAGGGCCGCGGAATGAGCAGTTCTTC. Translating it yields CASSPLLAGGPRNEQFF.

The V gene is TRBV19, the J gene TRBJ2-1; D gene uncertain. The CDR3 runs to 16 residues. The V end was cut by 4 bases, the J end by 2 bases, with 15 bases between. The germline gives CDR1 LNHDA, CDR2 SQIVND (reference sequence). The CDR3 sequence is CASSTLGSLTYNEQFF. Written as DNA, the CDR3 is TGTGCCAGTAGTACCCTAGGGTCCCTAACCTACAATGAGCAGTTCTTC.

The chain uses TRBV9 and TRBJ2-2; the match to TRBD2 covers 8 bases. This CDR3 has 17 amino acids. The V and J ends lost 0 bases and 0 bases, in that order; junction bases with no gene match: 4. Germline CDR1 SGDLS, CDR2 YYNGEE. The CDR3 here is CASSVEYGRANTGELFF. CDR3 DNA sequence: TGTGCCAGCAGCGTAGAGTACGGGAGGGCGAACACCGGGGAGCTGTTTTTT. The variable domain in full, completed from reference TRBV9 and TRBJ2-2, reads DSGVTQTPKHLITATGQRVTLRCSPRSGDLSVYWYQQSLDQGLQFLIQYYNGEERAKGNILERFSAQQFPDLHSELNLSSLELGDSALYFCASSVEYGRANTGELFFGEGSRLTVL.

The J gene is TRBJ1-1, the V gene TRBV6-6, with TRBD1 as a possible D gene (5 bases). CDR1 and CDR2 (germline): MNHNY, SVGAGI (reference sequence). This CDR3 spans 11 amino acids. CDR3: CGTRGRTEAFF. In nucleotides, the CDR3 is TGTGGTACAAGGGGACGGACTGAAGCTTTCTTT.

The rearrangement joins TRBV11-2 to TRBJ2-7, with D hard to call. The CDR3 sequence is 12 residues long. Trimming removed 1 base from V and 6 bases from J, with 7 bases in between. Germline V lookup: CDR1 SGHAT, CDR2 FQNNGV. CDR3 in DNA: TGTGCCAGCAGCTTAGGGGAAGCCGAGCAGTACTTC. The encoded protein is CASSLGEAEQYF.

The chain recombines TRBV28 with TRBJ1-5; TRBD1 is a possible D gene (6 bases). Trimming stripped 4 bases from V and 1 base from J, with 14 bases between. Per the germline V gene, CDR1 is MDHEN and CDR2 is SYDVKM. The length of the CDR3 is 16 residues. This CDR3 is CASSSRIGGSNQPQHF. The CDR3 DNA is TGTGCCAGCAGTTCCCGTATCGGGGGCAGCAATCAGCCCCAGCATTTT.

This chain's CDR3 is CASRDMWDGTSGRVYEQFF. The CDR3 nucleotides are TGTGCCAGTAGGGACATGTGGGACGGGACTAGCGGGAGGGTCTATGAGCAGTTCTTC. The V and J genes are TRBV19 and TRBJ2-1; 16 bases fit TRBD2. Trimming cost V 6 bases and J 8 bases; bases outside gene matches: 16. Germline CDR1 reads LNHDA; CDR2 reads SQIVND (reference sequence). This CDR3 has 19 amino acids.

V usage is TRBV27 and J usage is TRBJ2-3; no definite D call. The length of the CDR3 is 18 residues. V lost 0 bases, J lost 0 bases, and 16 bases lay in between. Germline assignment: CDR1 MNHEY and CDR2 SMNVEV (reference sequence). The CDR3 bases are TGTGCCAGCAGTTTATCGAGGCAGAGAGTTTATAGCACAGATACGCAGTATTTT. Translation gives CASSLSRQRVYSTDTQYF.

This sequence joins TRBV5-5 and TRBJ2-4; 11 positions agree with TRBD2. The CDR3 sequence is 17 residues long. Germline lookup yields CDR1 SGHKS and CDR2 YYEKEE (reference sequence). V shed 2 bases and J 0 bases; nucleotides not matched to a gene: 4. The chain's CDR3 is CASSLEGLAGAKNIQYF. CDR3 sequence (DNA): TGTGCCAGCAGCTTAGAAGGACTAGCGGGAGCCAAAAACATTCAGTACTTC.